This T cell receptor (beta chain) comes out of a study of graft-versus-host responses after intestinal transplantation. The wider study: The transplants performed in recipients were multivisceral, liver-intestinal, or isolated intestinal.

To note about this clone: No antigen is known for it.

Libraries were prepared by immunoSEQ multiplex PCR; TCRdb keeps only in-frame clonotypes and omits some of them. The repertoire holds some 140,000 clones, around 90% seen once, with roughly 0.19% in the top ten. The V end lost 1 base, the J end lost 7 bases, and 5 bases lay between the germline ends. The germline gives CDR1 SGHTA, CDR2 FQGTGA. CDR3 size: 13 residues. Notes on the study in general: GvH clones were identified in recipient marrow, with some first appearing in ileum or blood. Allograft graft-versus-host to host-versus-graft clonal ratios ran high in patients with graft-donor T cell macrochimerism. Peak circulating GvH clone levels tracked with early post-transplant HvG declines.

The chain uses TRBV7-3 and TRBJ1-6; D unresolved. This specimen consisted of unstimulated CD4+ T cells sorted from spleen or lymph node cells, obtained before intestinal transplant. This clonotype was obtained from a human donor who received an intestinal transplant. CDR3 amino acids: CASSLIGNSPLHF. CDR3 bases: TGTGCCAGCAGCTTAATTGGGAATTCACCCCTCCACTTT.